These 23 T cell receptor beta chains were sequenced from one sample in a study of shared clonotypes between healthy human individuals. Assay: immunoSEQ multiplex PCR; the TCRdb copy retains only in-frame clones and omits some. The sample carries some 1 million clones, about 76% recorded once. Sequenced material: memory CD4+ T cells sorted from blood. Subset noted: CD45RA-negative fraction. The receptors derive from a man aged 18 to 29 in good health.

This chain connects TRBV18 to TRBJ1-3; D call uncertain. The CDR3 runs to 11 residues. V lost 6 bases and J 7 bases, leaving 7 bases between the germline ends. Germline loops: CDR1 KGHSH, CDR2 LQKENI. CDR3 amino acids: CASSGGNTIYF. The CDR3 DNA sequence: TGTGCCAGCTCGGGAGGGAACACCATATATTTT.

The chain carries TRBV5-4 and TRBJ2-3; tentative D call: TRBD1 (5 bases). V lost 1 base, J lost 4 bases, and 13 bases lay in between. This CDR3 region has 15 residues. Germline V lookup: CDR1 SGHNT, CDR2 YYREEE (reference sequence). The CDR3 bases are TGTGCCAGCAGCTTGAGGGGTGTTCGTGCAGATACGCAGTATTTT. This encodes CASSLRGVRADTQYF. Filled out from reference TRBV5-4 and TRBJ2-3, the complete variable domain reads ETGVTQSPTHLIKTRGQQVTLRCSSQSGHNTVSWYQQALGQGPQFIFQYYREEENGRGNFPPRFSGLQFPNYSSELNVNALELDDSALYLCASSLRGVRADTQYFGPGTRLTVL.

This clone was counted a single time. The chain carries TRBV19 and TRBJ2-1; TRBD2 matches 8 bases. The CDR3 extends over 15 amino acids. The junction had 6 bases not matched to a gene; V was cut back by 4 bases and J by 4 bases. Per the germline V gene, CDR1 is LNHDA and CDR2 is SQIVND (reference sequence). The CDR3 coding sequence is TGTGCCAGTAGTACACCTAGCGGGCTTTACAATGAGCAGTTCTTC. Translated, it gives CASSTPSGLYNEQFF.

This clone appeared a few times. This chain links TRBV29-1 with TRBJ1-1; the D gene is possibly TRBD1 (6 bases). CDR1 and CDR2 from the germline V gene are SQVTM and ANQGSEA. V was clipped by 4 bases and J by 6 bases, with 12 bases between them. CDR3 size: 12 residues. The CDR3, as DNA: TGCAGCGTTGGCCGAGGGGGGGCTGAAGCTTTCTTT. Its protein product is CSVGRGGAEAFF.

The V and J genes are TRBV2 and TRBJ2-3; 12 nucleotides agree with TRBD2. V lost 5 bases to trimming and J lost 6 bases; unmatched junction nucleotides: 9. The CDR3 sequence is 16 residues long. CDR1 is SNHLY, CDR2 FYNNEI, per germline. This CDR3 reads CASSPTSGSHGDTQYF. The CDR3 DNA reads as TGTGCCAGCAGTCCGACTAGCGGGAGTCATGGGGATACGCAGTATTTT.

Concerning this clone: The junction departs from the called germline gene at one end, perhaps through a read error. The rearrangement links TRBV7-9 to TRBJ2-7; D is uncertain. This CDR3 is built from 12 residues. Per the germline V gene, CDR1 is SEHNR and CDR2 is FQNEAQ (reference sequence). CDR3: CASSLPPGVWHF. CDR3 coding DNA: TGTGCCAGCAGCTTACCCCCTGGGGTATGGCACTTC.

CDR3 coding DNA: TGTGCCAGCAGGGAAAGGTTAACGACTAGCGGGAGTGGTGCAGATACGCAGTATTTT. Protein product: CASRERLTTSGSGADTQYF. This chain connects TRBV2 to TRBJ2-3; 12 bases align to TRBD2. Unmatched junction bases numbered 17, after V lost 6 bases and J lost 4 bases. This CDR3 region has 19 residues. Germline V gene data show CDR1 as SNHLY and CDR2 as FYNNEI. Looking up the rest from reference TRBV2 and TRBJ2-3 gives the full variable domain: EPEVTQTPSHQVTQMGQEVILRCVPISNHLYFYWYRQILGQKVEFLVSFYNNEISEKSEIFDDQFSVERPDGSNFTLKIRSTKLEDSAMYFCASRERLTTSGSGADTQYFGPGTRLTVL.

The V and J genes are TRBV5-4 and TRBJ2-5; TRBD1 agrees at 9 bases. V trimming: 4 bases; J trimming: 2 bases; junction bases outside the gene matches: 9. CDR3 length: 16 amino acids. Germline-derived CDR1 and CDR2 are SGHNT and YYREEE (reference sequence). CDR3 amino acids: CASSPFRGTGQETQYF. The CDR3 region has the DNA TGTGCCAGCAGCCCGTTTCGTGGGACAGGGCAAGAGACCCAGTACTTC.

V gene TRBV19 combines with J gene TRBJ2-7; TRBD2 matches 10 bases. The CDR3 sequence is 15 residues long. Germline V gene sequence: CDR1 LNHDA, CDR2 SQIVND (reference sequence). The V gene end was trimmed by 7 bases and the J gene end by 4 bases; junction bases not matched to a gene: 10. CDR3 nucleotide sequence: TGTGCCAGTACTCAAGGAACTAGCGGGATTTACGAGCAGTACTTC. This sequence encodes CASTQGTSGIYEQYF.

The chain has TRBV7-8 and TRBJ1-6, with D possibly being TRBD1 (6 bases). This CDR3 has 14 amino acids. The V gene's germline CDR1 is SGHVS and CDR2 FQNEAQ. Between the trimmed V and J ends, which lost 1 base and 7 bases, there was a span of 8 bases. CDR3 loop: CASSLGTANSPLHF. CDR3 DNA: TGTGCCAGCAGCTTAGGGACAGCGAATTCACCCCTCCACTTT.

The genes are TRBV25-1 and TRBJ1-3, with TRBD1 as a possible D gene (6 bases). V was cut by 6 bases and J by 2 bases, with 11 bases left in between. Germline V gives CDR1 MGHDK, CDR2 SYGVNS. The CDR3 is 14 residues long. CDR3 loop: CASRRTGTGNTIYF. The CDR3 region has the DNA TGTGCCAGCAGACGCACAGGGACTGGAAACACCATATATTTT.

The genes are TRBV11-3 and TRBJ2-7; maybe TRBD2 (5 bases). V was shortened by 8 bases and J by 7 bases, with 12 bases between the two germline ends. The CDR3 length is 11 residues. Germline values: CDR1 SGHNT, CDR2 YENEEA. The CDR3 sequence: CASGFGGEQYF. For the CDR3, the DNA is TGTGCCAGCGGGTTTGGAGGTGAGCAGTACTTC.

This clone appeared many times. CDR3 residues: CASSLGFASGREVETQYF. The CDR3 DNA is TGCGCCAGCAGCTTGGGATTTGCTAGCGGGAGAGAAGTAGAGACCCAGTACTTC. This rearrangement joins TRBV5-1 to TRBJ2-5; the match to TRBD2 covers 10 bases. Trimming cost V 0 bases and J 4 bases; bases outside gene matches: 12. Germline values: CDR1 SGHRS, CDR2 YFSETQ. CDR3 length: 18 amino acids.

This clone was seen only once. The V gene is TRBV5-4, the J gene TRBJ1-6, with unresolved D. The length of the CDR3 is 17 residues. The V end lost 0 bases, the J end lost 0 bases, and 10 bases lay between the germline ends. The germline CDR1 and CDR2 sequences are SGHNT and YYREEE (reference sequence). In DNA form, the CDR3 reads TGTGCCAGCAGCTTGGATGCGTTTAGCTCCTATAATTCACCCCTCCACTTT. Encoded protein: CASSLDAFSSYNSPLHF.

The chain employs TRBV7-2 and TRBJ2-3; no clear D. The germline CDR1 and CDR2 sequences are SGHTA and FQGNSA. The CDR3 totals 13 residues. The V end was cut by 2 bases, the J end by 1 base, with 4 bases between. The CDR3 sequence is CASSLYGTDTQYF. The CDR3 DNA follows: TGTGCCAGCAGCTTATACGGCACAGATACGCAGTATTTT.

The chain employs TRBV29-1 and TRBJ2-5; D might be TRBD1 (5 bases). V was shortened by 4 bases and J by 5 bases, with 14 bases between the two germline ends. Germline V lookup: CDR1 SQVTM, CDR2 ANQGSEA. This CDR3 is 13 amino acids long. In DNA, the CDR3 is TGCAGCGTTGCTGACAGCCCCGGGGAGACCCAGTACTTC. Protein sequence: CSVADSPGETQYF. Looking up the rest from reference TRBV29-1 and TRBJ2-5 gives the full variable domain: SAVISQKPSRDICQRGTSLTIQCQVDSQVTMMFWYRQQPGQSLTLIATANQGSEATYESGFVIDKFPISRPNLTFSTLTVSNMSPEDSSIYLCSVADSPGETQYFGPGTRLLVL.

This clone was observed a single time. The chain links TRBV6-1 to TRBJ1-5; 8 bases agree with TRBD1. Germline CDR1 is MNHNS and CDR2 is SASEGT. The V gene end was trimmed by 4 bases and the J gene end by 5 bases; junction bases not matched to a gene: 7. The CDR3 covers 15 residues. DNA of the CDR3: TGTGCCAGCAGTGGAACGACAGGGGAGGATCAGCCCCAGCATTTT. It specifies CASSGTTGEDQPQHF.

Comments on this clone: This may come from a read error, since a much larger clone is one base off. In the same sample, other DNA sequences code for this CDR3. This chain links TRBV5-5 with TRBJ1-2, with D maybe TRBD1 (5 bases). CDR1 is SGHKS, CDR2 YYEKEE, per germline (reference sequence). This CDR3 comprises 13 residues. V dropped 0 bases and J dropped 4 bases, with 7 bases sitting between them. The CDR3 DNA follows: TGTGCCAGCAGCTTGGGACAGAGCTATGGCTACACCTTC. Amino acids: CASSLGQSYGYTF.

This chain links TRBV5-1 with TRBJ2-1; 7 nucleotides agree with TRBD2. V lost 0 bases to trimming and J lost 5 bases; unmatched junction nucleotides: 5. This CDR3 is 15 amino acids long. Looked up from germline, CDR1 is SGHRS and CDR2 is YFSETQ. The CDR3 bases are TGCGCCAGCAGCTTGGAAGGACTAGGGAACAATGAGCAGTTCTTC. Protein: CASSLEGLGNNEQFF. Full variable domain (remainder filled in from reference TRBV5-1 and TRBJ2-1): KAGVTQTPRYLIKTRGQQVTLSCSPISGHRSVSWYQQTPGQGLQFLFEYFSETQRNKGNFPGRFSGRQFSNSRSEMNVSTLELGDSALYLCASSLEGLGNNEQFFGPGTRLTVL.

The rearrangement links TRBV27 to TRBJ2-2; D gene ambiguous. The CDR3 runs 15 residues. Deletions cut 3 bases from V and 1 base from J, with 9 bases between. The germline gives CDR1 MNHEY, CDR2 SMNVEV (reference sequence). The CDR3 nucleotides are TGTGCCAGCAGTTTCGGTGCCTGGAACACCGGGGAGCTGTTTTTT. Amino acid sequence: CASSFGAWNTGELFF.

Details on this clone: A read error may explain this, as a much larger clone is one base away. The same CDR3 arises from other DNA sequences in this sample as well. V is TRBV30 and J is TRBJ2-3; TRBD1 or TRBD2 may be the D gene (5 bases each). Germline V gene sequence: CDR1 GTSNPN, CDR2 SVGIG (reference sequence). Between the trimmed V and J ends, which lost 0 bases and 6 bases, there was a span of 7 bases. The CDR3 covers 12 residues. The CDR3 loop is CAWSVWGDTQYF. The CDR3 DNA is TGTGCCTGGAGTGTTTGGGGGGATACGCAGTATTTT.

The CDR3 here is CASSLKGINQPQHF. The DNA of the CDR3 is TGTGCCAGCAGCTTAAAGGGGATCAATCAGCCCCAGCATTTT. The genes are TRBV5-6 and TRBJ1-5, with a possible D match to TRBD1 (5 bases). The germline V and J ends were trimmed by 2 bases and 3 bases, with 9 bases remaining between them. CDR1 and CDR2 from the germline V gene are SGHDT and YYEEEE. CDR3 length: 14 amino acids. Supplemented by reference TRBV5-6 and TRBJ1-5, the full variable domain reads DAGVTQSPTHLIKTRGQQVTLRCSPKSGHDTVSWYQQALGQGPQFIFQYYEEEERQRGNFPDRFSGHQFPNYSSELNVNALLLGDSALYLCASSLKGINQPQHFGDGTRLSIL.

The chain is built from TRBV30 and TRBJ2-2; TRBD1 matches 7 bases. The CDR3 has 14 amino acids. Germline-derived CDR1 and CDR2 are GTSNPN and SVGIG (reference sequence). Unmatched junction bases numbered 7, after V lost 2 bases and J lost 7 bases. CDR3 sequence reads: CAWSRGQLLGELFF. CDR3 DNA sequence: TGTGCCTGGAGTCGGGGACAGCTGCTCGGGGAGCTGTTTTTT.